A selection of T cell receptor beta chains follows, all from one sample in a study of regulatory T cells in long-lasting Graves disease. From the multiplex PCR reads, TCRdb called clonotypes with MiXCR, one entry per CDR3 protein. Of fewer than 500,000 distinct CDR3 sequences detected, around 16% appear once; the ten largest clones hold approximately 12%. A further study also used this sample, focusing on T cells in Graves' hyperthyroidism and ophthalmopathy.

The material was peripheral blood mononuclear cells (PBMCs), obtained at new diagnosis, from a patient treated with antithyroid drugs. All receptors come from a man aged 35-49 years with Graves disease. Both conserved end residues are part of each CDR3. Fields, in order: clone size, D gene, V gene, J gene, CDR3 protein, CDR3 DNA. The D gene is left open where the match is weak. Clone sizes are given selectively: once, few, many, or a class where the clone is expanded.

abundance: many
d_gene: -
v_gene: TRBV7-9
j_gene: TRBJ2-5
CDR3aa: CASSLQGNETQYF
CDR3nt: TGTGCCAGCAGCTTACAAGGGAACGAGACCCAGTACTTC

abundance: -
d_gene: -
v_gene: TRBV6-1
j_gene: TRBJ2-1
CDR3aa: CASSETQGFFPQDEQFF
CDR3nt: TGTGCCAGCAGTGAAACGCAAGGTTTTTTTCCCCAGGATGAGCAGTTCTTC

abundance: few
d_gene: -
v_gene: TRBV18
j_gene: TRBJ1-1
CDR3aa: CASSPLIILNTEAFF
CDR3nt: TGTGCCAGCTCACCTTTAATAATTTTGAACACTGAAGCTTTCTTT

abundance: few
d_gene: -
v_gene: TRBV7-8
j_gene: TRBJ2-2
CDR3aa: CASSLRSGWQVELFF
CDR3nt: TGTGCCAGCAGCTTAAGGTCCGGTTGGCAGGTGGAGCTGTTTTTT

abundance: many
d_gene: -
v_gene: TRBV30
j_gene: TRBJ2-7
CDR3aa: CAWSGGSSYEQYF
CDR3nt: TGTGCCTGGAGTGGGGGGAGCTCCTACGAGCAGTACTTC

abundance: -
d_gene: -
v_gene: TRBV27
j_gene: TRBJ2-3
CDR3aa: CATRETDTQYF
CDR3nt: TGTGCCACACGTGAAACGGATACGCAGTATTTT

abundance: -
d_gene: -
v_gene: TRBV18
j_gene: TRBJ2-5
CDR3aa: CASSPPPLGGLTQYF
CDR3nt: TGTGCCAGCTCACCACCACCCTTGGGAGGTTTGACCCAGTACTTC

abundance: few
d_gene: TRBD2
v_gene: TRBV2
j_gene: TRBJ2-7
CDR3aa: CASRSGSLSEQYF
CDR3nt: TGTGCCAGCAGGAGCGGGAGTCTGAGCGAGCAGTACTTC

abundance: many
d_gene: -
v_gene: TRBV20-1
j_gene: TRBJ2-2
CDR3aa: CSASPGGTGELFF
CDR3nt: TGCAGTGCTAGTCCCGGAGGGACCGGGGAGCTGTTTTTT

abundance: many
d_gene: -
v_gene: TRBV27
j_gene: TRBJ2-3
CDR3aa: CASSLLTSILTASTDTQYF
CDR3nt: TGTGCCAGCAGTTTATTAACGTCTATCCTGACAGCGAGCACAGATACGCAGTATTTT

abundance: many
d_gene: -
v_gene: TRBV4-1
j_gene: TRBJ2-3
CDR3aa: CASSQGTSSNTQYF
CDR3nt: TGCGCCAGCAGCCAAGGCACTAGCTCGAATACGCAGTATTTT

abundance: few
d_gene: TRBD1
v_gene: TRBV14
j_gene: TRBJ2-2
CDR3aa: CASSQRGRELFF
CDR3nt: TGTGCCAGCAGCCAAAGGGGGCGGGAGCTGTTTTTT

abundance: many
d_gene: TRBD2
v_gene: TRBV6-9
j_gene: TRBJ2-5
CDR3aa: CASSFGLAGAETQYF
CDR3nt: TGTGCCAGCAGTTTCGGACTAGCGGGGGCGGAGACCCAGTACTTC

abundance: few
d_gene: TRBD2
v_gene: TRBV10-1
j_gene: TRBJ2-1
CDR3aa: CASSGASGTPNEQFF
CDR3nt: TGCGCCAGCAGTGGGGCTAGCGGGACCCCAAACGAGCAGTTCTTC

abundance: many
d_gene: -
v_gene: TRBV20-1
j_gene: TRBJ1-1
CDR3aa: CSATAGMNTEAFF
CDR3nt: TGCAGTGCTACCGCGGGAATGAACACTGAAGCTTTCTTT

abundance: -
d_gene: -
v_gene: TRBV29-1
j_gene: TRBJ2-7
CDR3aa: CSAAFRSTGEQYF
CDR3nt: TGCAGCGCCGCGTTTAGGTCCACAGGGGAGCAGTACTTC

abundance: many
d_gene: -
v_gene: TRBV7-2
j_gene: TRBJ2-5
CDR3aa: CASSKHTVQETQYF
CDR3nt: TGTGCCAGCAGCAAACACACGGTTCAAGAGACCCAGTACTTC

abundance: many
d_gene: TRBD1
v_gene: TRBV24-1
j_gene: TRBJ1-1
CDR3aa: CATSDSSAGQYFGTFF
CDR3nt: TGTGCCACCAGTGATTCTTCGGCGGGACAGTACTTTGGGACTTTCTTT

abundance: many
d_gene: -
v_gene: TRBV27
j_gene: TRBJ2-7
CDR3aa: CARDWGYSIPYEQYF
CDR3nt: TGTGCCAGAGATTGGGGCTACTCGATACCCTACGAGCAGTACTTC

abundance: few
d_gene: TRBD2
v_gene: TRBV9
j_gene: TRBJ2-5
CDR3aa: CASSINSGSGGETQYF
CDR3nt: TGTGCCAGCAGCATTAATAGCGGGAGCGGAGGAGAGACCCAGTACTTC

abundance: many
d_gene: -
v_gene: TRBV28
j_gene: TRBJ1-6
CDR3aa: CASSLRRPGTNSPLHF
CDR3nt: TGTGCCAGCAGTTTAAGACGTCCAGGGACTAATTCACCCCTCCACTTT

abundance: -
d_gene: -
v_gene: TRBV10-3
j_gene: TRBJ2-2
CDR3aa: CAISRQEGLELFF
CDR3nt: TGTGCCATCAGCCGACAGGAGGGTTTGGAGCTGTTTTTT

abundance: many
d_gene: -
v_gene: TRBV12-3/TRBV12-4
j_gene: TRBJ1-1
CDR3aa: CASSLIQAGTEAFF
CDR3nt: TGTGCCAGCAGTTTAATTCAGGCGGGTACTGAAGCTTTCTTT

abundance: -
d_gene: TRBD2
v_gene: TRBV9
j_gene: TRBJ2-1
CDR3aa: CASSAGGGGNYNEQFF
CDR3nt: TGTGCCAGCAGCGCCGGAGGCGGGGGGAATTACAATGAGCAGTTCTTC

abundance: few
d_gene: -
v_gene: TRBV6-5
j_gene: TRBJ1-5
CDR3aa: CASSSGLRNQPQHF
CDR3nt: TGTGCCAGCAGTTCAGGACTGCGCAATCAGCCCCAGCATTTT

abundance: -
d_gene: -
v_gene: TRBV7-7
j_gene: TRBJ2-1
CDR3aa: CASSSILSNEQFF
CDR3nt: TGTGCTAGCAGCTCTATTCTAAGTAATGAGCAGTTCTTC

abundance: many
d_gene: -
v_gene: TRBV27
j_gene: TRBJ2-7
CDR3aa: CASSFARGYEQYF
CDR3nt: TGTGCCAGCAGTTTTGCCAGGGGTTACGAGCAGTACTTC

abundance: few
d_gene: -
v_gene: TRBV7-6
j_gene: TRBJ2-7
CDR3aa: CASSSQRVARTAEEQYF
CDR3nt: TGTGCCAGCAGCTCCCAGCGGGTTGCTAGGACCGCTGAGGAGCAGTACTTC

abundance: many
d_gene: -
v_gene: TRBV6-1
j_gene: TRBJ1-1
CDR3aa: CASSPLGEGTEAFF
CDR3nt: TGTGCCAGCAGCCCCCTAGGAGAAGGCACTGAAGCTTTCTTT

abundance: many
d_gene: -
v_gene: TRBV27
j_gene: TRBJ2-7
CDR3aa: CASSLKTDGHEQYF
CDR3nt: TGTGCCAGCAGTTTAAAGACAGATGGCCACGAGCAGTACTTC

abundance: many
d_gene: TRBD1
v_gene: TRBV6-1
j_gene: TRBJ2-7
CDR3aa: CASSERQGVSEQYF
CDR3nt: TGTGCCAGCAGTGAACGGCAGGGGGTCTCCGAGCAGTACTTC

abundance: many
d_gene: -
v_gene: TRBV20-1
j_gene: TRBJ2-7
CDR3aa: CSARPGVDEQYF
CDR3nt: TGCAGTGCCCGCCCGGGAGTCGACGAGCAGTACTTC

abundance: -
d_gene: -
v_gene: TRBV2
j_gene: TRBJ2-7
CDR3aa: CASTPLGGEQYF
CDR3nt: TGTGCCAGCACCCCACTGGGTGGCGAGCAGTACTTC

abundance: -
d_gene: TRBD1
v_gene: TRBV10-3
j_gene: TRBJ2-1
CDR3aa: CAIRLQGADEQFF
CDR3nt: TGTGCCATCAGATTACAGGGGGCGGATGAGCAGTTCTTC

abundance: many
d_gene: TRBD2
v_gene: TRBV28
j_gene: TRBJ2-5
CDR3aa: CASSLRAGGGETQYF
CDR3nt: TGTGCCAGCAGTTTAAGAGCGGGAGGCGGGGAGACCCAGTACTTC

abundance: -
d_gene: TRBD1
v_gene: TRBV11-3
j_gene: TRBJ2-3
CDR3aa: CASSRVGQSTDTQYF
CDR3nt: TGTGCCAGCAGCCGCGTGGGACAGAGCACAGATACGCAGTATTTT

abundance: many
d_gene: TRBD1
v_gene: TRBV28
j_gene: TRBJ2-7
CDR3aa: CASSSAGQGTYEQYF
CDR3nt: TGTGCCAGCAGTTCCGCGGGACAGGGAACCTACGAGCAGTACTTC

abundance: many
d_gene: -
v_gene: TRBV5-1
j_gene: TRBJ2-3
CDR3aa: CASSLVGTGTDTQYF
CDR3nt: TGCGCCAGCAGCTTGGTTGGAACGGGCACAGATACGCAGTATTTT

abundance: -
d_gene: -
v_gene: TRBV10-3
j_gene: TRBJ2-6
CDR3aa: CAISEWGTGANVLTF
CDR3nt: TGTGCCATCAGTGAGTGGGGGACTGGGGCCAACGTCCTGACTTTC

abundance: few
d_gene: -
v_gene: TRBV12-3/TRBV12-4
j_gene: TRBJ1-3
CDR3aa: CASRPRFSGNTIYF
CDR3nt: TGTGCCAGCAGACCTAGGTTCTCTGGAAACACCATATATTTT

abundance: -
d_gene: TRBD1
v_gene: TRBV19
j_gene: TRBJ2-5
CDR3aa: CASSMAARGKETQYF
CDR3nt: TGTGCCAGTAGTATGGCGGCCAGGGGGAAAGAGACCCAGTACTTC

abundance: few
d_gene: -
v_gene: TRBV6-2/TRBV6-3
j_gene: TRBJ2-1
CDR3aa: CASSYAPSETYNEQFF
CDR3nt: TGTGCCAGCAGTTACGCTCCTAGCGAGACCTACAATGAGCAGTTCTTC

abundance: -
d_gene: -
v_gene: TRBV5-1
j_gene: TRBJ1-2
CDR3aa: CASSLHRDGMHYGYTF
CDR3nt: TGCGCCAGCAGCTTACACCGGGACGGGATGCACTATGGCTACACCTTC

abundance: -
d_gene: -
v_gene: TRBV7-6
j_gene: TRBJ1-1
CDR3aa: CASSLVSNPGTEAFF
CDR3nt: TGTGCCAGCAGCTTAGTTTCTAATCCGGGCACTGAAGCTTTCTTT

abundance: -
d_gene: -
v_gene: TRBV24-1
j_gene: TRBJ2-2
CDR3aa: CATSPEPNTGELFF
CDR3nt: TGTGCCACCAGCCCCGAACCGAACACCGGGGAGCTGTTTTTT

abundance: many
d_gene: TRBD2
v_gene: TRBV20-1
j_gene: TRBJ2-5
CDR3aa: CSARKIAGVQETQYF
CDR3nt: TGCAGTGCTAGGAAGATAGCGGGAGTCCAAGAGACCCAGTACTTC

abundance: many
d_gene: TRBD1
v_gene: TRBV5-1
j_gene: TRBJ2-7
CDR3aa: CASSLGEGGIYEQYF
CDR3nt: TGCGCCAGCAGCTTGGGTGAAGGGGGCATCTACGAGCAGTACTTC

abundance: many
d_gene: -
v_gene: TRBV5-1
j_gene: TRBJ2-3
CDR3aa: CASKPGTGGKDTQYF
CDR3nt: TGCGCCAGCAAGCCCGGGACGGGTGGCAAAGATACGCAGTATTTT

abundance: many
d_gene: -
v_gene: TRBV28
j_gene: TRBJ1-1
CDR3aa: CASRQVATEAFF
CDR3nt: TGTGCCAGCAGACAGGTGGCCACTGAAGCTTTCTTT

abundance: many
d_gene: TRBD2
v_gene: TRBV5-1
j_gene: TRBJ2-7
CDR3aa: CASSLRLAGAEQYF
CDR3nt: TGCGCCAGCAGCTTGAGACTAGCGGGAGCCGAGCAGTACTTC

abundance: many
d_gene: TRBD1
v_gene: TRBV2
j_gene: TRBJ2-7
CDR3aa: CASRGQGPPYEQYF
CDR3nt: TGTGCCAGCAGAGGACAGGGGCCCCCCTACGAGCAGTACTTC

abundance: many
d_gene: -
v_gene: TRBV6-1
j_gene: TRBJ1-2
CDR3aa: CASKDGGLRHTF
CDR3nt: TGTGCCAGCAAAGACGGCGGCCTTAGGCACACCTTC

abundance: few
d_gene: -
v_gene: TRBV10-3
j_gene: TRBJ1-2
CDR3aa: CAISEPSLNYGYTF
CDR3nt: TGTGCCATCAGTGAGCCCAGCCTTAACTATGGCTACACCTTC

abundance: -
d_gene: TRBD1
v_gene: TRBV28
j_gene: TRBJ2-1
CDR3aa: CASSLPDRGNEQFF
CDR3nt: TGTGCCAGCAGTTTACCCGACAGGGGCAATGAGCAGTTCTTC

abundance: few
d_gene: TRBD1
v_gene: TRBV5-6
j_gene: TRBJ2-5
CDR3aa: CASSWGQKQETQYF
CDR3nt: TGTGCCAGCAGCTGGGGACAGAAACAAGAGACCCAGTACTTC